This T cell receptor (beta chain) was sequenced for a study of cytomegalovirus exposure and HLA in healthy donors. The count of this clone is one. Its antigen is unknown. V gave up 0 bases and J gave up 8 bases, with 10 bases separating them. CDR1 MNHNY and CDR2 SVGAGI come from the germline V gene (reference sequence). This CDR3 has 13 amino acids. 13 Jbeta primers and 60 Vbeta primers were used for the PCR. Generated by immunoSEQ multiplex PCR, the TCRdb table keeps only in-frame clones and is missing some. The sample yields about 190,000 clones, approximately 70% seen once. Broader study findings: TCR beta V- and J-gene trimming was later associated with a missense DCLRE1C variant. Earlier findings revealed that most TCR beta V segments proved productive either about 87% or about 30% of the time.

The TCR was taken from a woman aged 25 to 39 in good health and CMV-seronegative. This chain joins TRBV6-6 and TRBJ1-2; D unclear. Sample: PBMCs. The CDR3 sequence is CASSYSDPGGYTF. The CDR3 DNA follows: TGTGCCAGCAGTTACTCTGACCCGGGAGGCTACACCTTC.